This passage covers 10 T cell receptor beta chains from one sample sequenced in a study of T-cell memory formation after mild COVID-19. Using its own MiXCR run on the 5' RACE reads, TCRdb lists one record per CDR3 protein. This table holds 400,000 or so distinct CDR3 sequences, roughly 21% found once. Sequenced sample: PBMCs or a T cell subset sorted from them (not recorded which). These receptors all stem from an adult woman who had mild COVID-19 (a few samples of this study predate the infection). Cell type and time point are not known.

The chain couples TRBV24-1 to TRBJ2-1, with D possibly being TRBD1 (5 bases). Germline CDR1 is KGHDR and CDR2 is SFDVKD. The CDR3 has 15 residues. V dropped 5 bases and J dropped 5 bases, with 15 bases sitting between them. The CDR3 DNA reads as TGTGCCACCAGTGGTTGGGGCCCCACAGACAATGAGCAGTTCTTC. Amino acids: CATSGWGPTDNEQFF.

This clonotype was seen a few times. This sequence joins TRBV6-5 and TRBJ1-1; the D is unclear. With 0 bases removed from V and 7 bases from J, the gap between germline ends came to 15 bases. Germline assignment: CDR1 MNHEY and CDR2 SVGAGI. The CDR3 totals 15 residues. CDR3 loop: CASSYSRWVEGEAFF. CDR3 nucleotides: TGTGCCAGCAGTTACTCGCGGTGGGTGGAGGGTGAAGCTTTCTTT.

This clonotype was seen many times. The CDR3 protein is CASSPDRKNSPLHF. The CDR3 region has the DNA TGTGCCAGCTCACCGGACAGAAAGAATTCACCCCTCCACTTT. The V gene is TRBV18, the J gene TRBJ1-6; a possible D gene is TRBD1 (6 bases). Germline CDR1 KGHSH, CDR2 LQKENI. The CDR3 totals 14 residues. The V end was cut by 3 bases, the J end by 7 bases, with 10 bases between.

This clonotype was seen ten or more times. This chain uses TRBV5-1 with TRBJ2-7; D remains ambiguous. Looked up from germline, CDR1 is SGHRS and CDR2 is YFSETQ. With 3 bases removed from V and 1 base from J, the gap between germline ends came to 11 bases. This CDR3 has 14 residues. This CDR3 reads CASSYRALSYEQYF. Written as DNA, the CDR3 is TGCGCCAGCAGCTACCGGGCCTTATCCTACGAGCAGTACTTC.

The chain recombines TRBV18 with TRBJ2-1; D gene unclear. The germline CDR1 and CDR2 sequences are KGHSH and LQKENI. V lost 0 bases and J 10 bases, leaving 10 bases between the germline ends. The CDR3 has 13 residues. DNA for the CDR3: TGTGCCAGCTCACCACCGGAAGTAGACGAGCAGTTCTTC. Residues: CASSPPEVDEQFF.

The V and J genes are TRBV29-1 and TRBJ1-1; D unresolved. The germline CDR1 and CDR2 sequences are SQVTM and ANQGSEA. This CDR3 has 13 residues. V lost 2 bases, J lost 0 bases, and 7 bases lay in between. CDR3 loop: CSVETQMNTEAFF. CDR3 DNA: TGCAGCGTTGAAACACAGATGAACACTGAAGCTTTCTTT.

The chain joins TRBV12-3 or TRBV12-4 to TRBJ1-6, with D possibly being TRBD1 (5 bases). The CDR3 loop spans 18 amino acids. V lost 3 bases and J lost 6, with 21 bases in between. The CDR3 DNA follows: TGTGCCAGCAGTTTTGGGGTCGGGGCGCCCGTCCCTAATTCACCCCTCCACTTT. Its translation: CASSFGVGAPVPNSPLHF.

J is TRBJ1-1 and V is TRBV12-3 or TRBV12-4, with D perhaps matching TRBD1 (6 bases). The germline V and J ends were trimmed by 5 bases and 6 bases, with 16 bases remaining between them. The CDR3 covers 14 residues. CDR3 nucleotide sequence: TGTGCCAGCAGTGCTTTACAGGGTATCGCTGAAGCTTTCTTT. It codes for CASSALQGIAEAFF.

This clonotype was recorded at least ten times. The rearrangement joins TRBV7-8 to TRBJ2-2, with 12 nucleotides matching TRBD2. V dropped 1 base and J dropped 2; count of bases not matched to a gene: 2. The CDR3 loop spans 17 amino acids. Germline V gives CDR1 SGHVS, CDR2 FQNEAQ. The CDR3 sequence: CASSLGGLAGNTGELFF. CDR3 sequence (DNA): TGTGCCAGCAGCTTAGGGGGACTAGCGGGTAACACCGGGGAGCTGTTTTTT.

V usage is TRBV6-5 and J usage is TRBJ2-7; perhaps TRBD2 as D (6 bases). V was pared by 5 bases and J by 2 bases, with 16 bases between. The CDR3 length is 15 residues. CDR1 and CDR2 from the germline V gene are MNHEY and SVGAGI. This CDR3 reads CASSKDPGTPYEQYF. The CDR3, as DNA: TGTGCCAGCAGTAAAGACCCCGGGACTCCCTACGAGCAGTACTTC.